The 17 T cell receptor beta chains presented below share a single source sample, sequenced in a study of breast tumors, draining lymph nodes, adjacent tissues. TCRdb reprocessed the multiplex PCR reads via MiXCR and lists one record per CDR3 protein. In the table there are some 130,000 distinct CDR3 sequences, around 24% of which are singletons. Breast cancer patients provided tissue from their axillary draining lymph nodes. Material for sequencing was axillary lymph node tissue. The receptors stem from a female donor with breast cancer. Some clones in this sample may be carry-over from other donors' samples.

This clonotype has a count of ten or more. The CDR3 bases are TGTGCCAGCAGTCACCAACCGCCAGGGAGCTCCTACAATGAGCAGTTCTTC. Protein product: CASSHQPPGSSYNEQFF. The rearrangement joins TRBV7-8 to TRBJ2-1, with D perhaps matching TRBD1 or TRBD2 (5 bases each). Per the germline V gene, CDR1 is SGHVS and CDR2 is FQNEAQ. The CDR3 extends over 17 amino acids. V lost 6 bases to trimming and J lost 0 bases, with 18 bases between them.

Note on this clonotype: With a much larger clone just one base away, this may be a read error. The chain employs TRBV6-5 and TRBJ2-1, with TRBD2 identical over 7 bases. Germline V lookup: CDR1 MNHEY, CDR2 SVGAGI. CDR3 length: 15 amino acids. The CDR3 region is CASSYLAGAYSEQFF. DNA for the CDR3: TGTGCCAGCAGTTACTTGGCGGGAGCCTACAGTGAGCAGTTCTTC.

The sample holds many counts of this clonotype. This chain joins TRBV6-5 and TRBJ2-7; 10 positions match TRBD2. Trimming took 6 bases from V and 0 from J; bases not matched to a gene: 8. This CDR3 region has 16 residues. The V gene's germline CDR1 is MNHEY and CDR2 SVGAGI. The CDR3 loop reads CASRGASGRYSYEQYF. CDR3 nucleotide sequence: TGTGCCAGCAGGGGGGCTAGCGGGAGATACTCCTACGAGCAGTACTTC.

Remarks on this clonotype: The CDR3 carries no conserved terminal phenylalanine or tryptophan, so it likely arises from a read error. The chain uses TRBV3-1 and TRBJ2-1; 9 nucleotides align to TRBD2. The CDR3 has 18 residues. Germline values: CDR1 LGHDT, CDR2 YNNKEL (reference sequence). Trimming cost V 2 bases and J 2 bases; bases outside gene matches: 10. The CDR3 spells CASSQRGAGGSAYNEQFS. The CDR3 DNA is TGTGCCAGCAGCCAAAGGGGAGCGGGGGGTTCCGCCTACAATGAGCAGTTCTCC.

The table lists this clonotype with a few counts. The chain employs TRBV20-1 and TRBJ2-4; D is perhaps TRBD1 (6 bases). Germline lookup yields CDR1 DFQATT and CDR2 SNEGSKA (reference sequence). CDR3 length: 15 amino acids. Deletions cut 3 bases from V and 0 bases from J, with 12 bases between. The CDR3 protein is CSASKQGLAKNIQYF. The DNA of the CDR3 is TGCAGTGCTAGTAAACAGGGTCTAGCCAAAAACATTCAGTACTTC.

This clonotype appeared a single time. Being one base from a much bigger clone, this may be a read error. The chain carries TRBV11-3 and TRBJ2-5; TRBD1 matches 8 bases. The CDR3 is made up of 14 amino acids. In germline, CDR1 is SGHNT, CDR2 YENEEA. The chain's CDR3 is CASSLGTGSETQHF. The CDR3 DNA follows: TGTGCCAGCAGCTTAGGGACAGGGTCCGAGACCCAGCACTTC.

With respect to this clonotype: This sequence may be a read error, since a much larger clone differs from it by one base. The V gene is TRBV12-3 or TRBV12-4, the J gene TRBJ2-3; D possibly corresponds to TRBD2 (7 bases). The CDR3 contains 16 residues. This CDR3 reads CASTGGGGAGTDAQYF. The CDR3 nucleotides are TGTGCCAGCACGGGGGGCGGGGGCGCCGGCACAGATGCGCAGTATTTT.

About this clonotype itself: This may arise from a read error, as a much more abundant clone is one base away. J is TRBJ2-5 and V is TRBV10-1; 7 bases match TRBD2. In germline, CDR1 is WNHNN, CDR2 SYGVQD (reference sequence). The CDR3 is 14 residues long. The CDR3 protein is CTSSEGGVRETQYF. In DNA form, the CDR3 reads TGCACCAGCAGTGAGGGAGGGGTACGAGAGACCCAGTACTTC.

At least ten counts were recorded for this clonotype. CDR3 bases: TGCGCCAGCAGCCAAGGGGCCCTGGGGCGGATCACAGATACGCAGTATTTT. Translated: CASSQGALGRITDTQYF. The chain employs TRBV4-3 and TRBJ2-3, with D possibly matching TRBD1 (5 bases). This CDR3 has 17 amino acids. CDR1 is LGHNA and CDR2 is YSLEER in the germline V gene. V lost 1 base and J 2 bases, leaving 16 bases between the germline ends.

This clonotype has just a few counts. The chain couples TRBV28 to TRBJ2-3, with D possibly matching TRBD2 (5 bases). V lost 7 bases and J lost 0, with 11 bases in between. This CDR3 has 14 amino acids. The germline V gene has CDR1 MDHEN and CDR2 SYDVKM. CDR3 in DNA: TGTGCCAGCACCGATCTAGCTAGCACAGATACGCAGTATTTT. It encodes CASTDLASTDTQYF.

The chain links TRBV25-1 to TRBJ2-7, with TRBD1 identical over 7 bases. This CDR3 contains 14 residues. V shed 4 bases and J 2 bases; nucleotides not matched to a gene: 5. Germline loops: CDR1 MGHDK, CDR2 SYGVNS. CDR3 amino acids: CASSAPDRTYEQYF. CDR3 sequence (DNA): TGTGCCAGCAGTGCCCCGGACAGGACCTACGAGCAGTACTTC.

Concerning this clonotype: Being one base from a much bigger clone, this may be a read error. The chain links TRBV12-3 or TRBV12-4 to TRBJ1-5; D might be TRBD1 (5 bases). The CDR3 is made up of 13 amino acids. Trimming left V 8 bases short and J 10 bases short, with 18 bases between. This CDR3 is CASGRYQGNPQHF. For the CDR3, the DNA is TGTGCCAGCGGCCGTTATCAGGGTAACCCCCAGCATTTT.

Ten or more counts support this clonotype. The rearrangement joins TRBV4-2 to TRBJ2-5, with no clear D. The CDR3 sequence is 16 residues long. V was clipped by 1 base and J by 1 base, with 13 bases between them. The germline V gene encodes CDR1 LGHNA and CDR2 YNFKEQ. CDR3 in DNA: TGTGCCAGCAGCCAAGGCGTCTTAGGCAGCCAAGAGACCCAGTACTTC. Residues: CASSQGVLGSQETQYF.

This clonotype was counted ten times or more. The gene calls are TRBV11-1 and TRBJ2-7; 13 positions agree with TRBD2. This CDR3 contains 15 residues. V lost 4 bases, J lost 7 bases, and 7 bases stayed unmatched. Per germline, CDR1 SGHAT and CDR2 FQDESV (reference sequence). The CDR3 here is CASSSPGLAGREQYF. The CDR3, as DNA: TGTGCCAGCAGCTCACCGGGACTAGCGGGACGGGAGCAGTACTTC.

Notes on this clonotype: A read error may be the cause here, since a much bigger clone is one base away. This chain links TRBV7-8 with TRBJ2-5; D possibly uses TRBD1 or TRBD2 (5 bases each). The CDR3 covers 13 residues. With 5 bases removed from V and 5 bases from J, the gap between germline ends came to 12 bases. In germline, CDR1 is SGHVS, CDR2 FQNEAQ. CDR3 protein: CASSLGARETQYF. CDR3 coding DNA: TGTGCCAGCAGCCTCGGGGCACGGGAGACCCAGTACTTC.

This clonotype has at least ten counts. J is TRBJ2-1 and V is TRBV6-5; D is ambiguous. Trimming pared 0 bases from V and 4 bases from J, leaving 13 bases between. The V gene's germline CDR1 is MNHEY and CDR2 SVGAGI. The CDR3 runs to 16 residues. CDR3 amino acids: CASSYSAGGTYNEQFF. The CDR3 nucleotides are TGTGCCAGCAGTTACTCGGCAGGCGGTACATACAATGAGCAGTTCTTC.

This clonotype occurred many times. The J gene is TRBJ2-2, the V gene TRBV10-3, with 8 nucleotides matching TRBD2. The length of the CDR3 is 14 residues. V gave up 8 bases and J gave up 4 bases; unmatched junction bases: 6. Germline V gene sequence: CDR1 ENHRY, CDR2 SYGVKD. The CDR3 coding sequence is TGTGCCATCGGTACGGGAGGGGGCACCGGGGAGCTGTTTTTT. Its translation is CAIGTGGGTGELFF.